Sequencing of this T cell receptor (beta chain) was carried out in a study of regulatory T cells in long-lasting Graves disease. For the study at large: Recently diagnosed Graves' patients had received antithyroid drugs for under 3 months. Study results and limitations: Persistent disease samples used TRBV28, TRBJ1-2 and TRBJ2-5 preferentially.

This clonotype was counted between two and nine times. Its cognate antigen is unknown. The sample's time point: newly diagnosed GD, antithyroid drugs for less than 3 months. There was RNA extracted from PBMCs, and the TCR library was made from it. Building of the TCR beta libraries involved iRepertoire HTBI primers and Arm-PCR of CDR3 regions. Via MiXCR, TCRdb re-called the multiplex PCR reads, giving one row per CDR3 protein. This table has about half a million distinct CDR3 sequences, approximately 12% appearing once. CDR1 and CDR2 from the germline V gene are MNHNS and SASEGT. The CDR3 length is 15 residues. The J segment lost 2 bases and the V segment lost 5 bases, leaving 6 bases of the junction unmatched. This same sample was also part of a study on T cells in Graves' hyperthyroidism and ophthalmopathy. That paper adds: Initially, a first-round RT-PCR of the TCR CDR3 employed the HTBI primer set.

This specimen consisted of peripheral blood mononuclear cells (PBMCs), obtained at new diagnosis, from a patient treated with antithyroid drugs. The rearrangement joins TRBV6-1 to TRBJ1-3, with 7 bases identical to TRBD1. This receptor was taken from a young woman with Graves disease. CDR3 bases: TGTGCCAGCAGTCCGACAGGGCGCGCTGGAAACACCATATATTTT. Amino acid sequence: CASSPTGRAGNTIYF.